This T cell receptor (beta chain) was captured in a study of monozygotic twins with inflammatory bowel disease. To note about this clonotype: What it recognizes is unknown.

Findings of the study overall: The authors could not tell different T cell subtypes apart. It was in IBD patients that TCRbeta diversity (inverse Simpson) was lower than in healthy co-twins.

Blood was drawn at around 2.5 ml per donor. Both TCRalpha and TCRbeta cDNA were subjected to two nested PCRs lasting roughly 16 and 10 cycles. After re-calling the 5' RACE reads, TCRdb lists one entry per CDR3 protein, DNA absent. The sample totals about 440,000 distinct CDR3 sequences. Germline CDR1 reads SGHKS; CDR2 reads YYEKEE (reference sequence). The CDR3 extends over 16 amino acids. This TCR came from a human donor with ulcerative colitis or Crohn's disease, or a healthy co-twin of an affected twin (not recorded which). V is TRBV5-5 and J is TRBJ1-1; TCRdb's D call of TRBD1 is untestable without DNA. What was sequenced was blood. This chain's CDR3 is CASSLLFRVTGTEAFF.